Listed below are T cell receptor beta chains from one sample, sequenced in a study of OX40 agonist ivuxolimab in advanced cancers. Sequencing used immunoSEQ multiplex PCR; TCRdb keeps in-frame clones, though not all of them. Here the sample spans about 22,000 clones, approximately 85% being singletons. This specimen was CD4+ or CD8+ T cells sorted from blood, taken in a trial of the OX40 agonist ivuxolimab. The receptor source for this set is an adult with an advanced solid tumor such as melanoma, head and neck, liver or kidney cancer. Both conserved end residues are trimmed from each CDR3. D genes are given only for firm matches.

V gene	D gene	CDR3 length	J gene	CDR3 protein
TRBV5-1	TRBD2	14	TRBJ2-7	ASSLVSGGAAYEQY
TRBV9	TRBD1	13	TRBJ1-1	ASSDRQGLNTEAF
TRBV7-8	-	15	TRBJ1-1	ASSPMGLGILNTEAF
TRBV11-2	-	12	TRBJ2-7	ASSLVGADYEQY
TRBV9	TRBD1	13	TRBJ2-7	ASSEGDSLPYEQY
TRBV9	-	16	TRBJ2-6	ASSSPAGEASGANVLT
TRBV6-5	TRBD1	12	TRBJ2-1	ASSFRDRVHEQF
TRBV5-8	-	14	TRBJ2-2	ASSSSLATNTGELF
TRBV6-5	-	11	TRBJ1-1	ASARGGGTEAF
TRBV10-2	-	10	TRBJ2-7	ASSGSAYEQY
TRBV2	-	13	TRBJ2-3	ASSPTWGAGDTQY
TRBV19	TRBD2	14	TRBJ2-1	ASSFLAGSSYNEQF
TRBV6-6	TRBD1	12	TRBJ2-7	ASRAPGQAYEQY
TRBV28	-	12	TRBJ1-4	ASSPRPRHEKLF
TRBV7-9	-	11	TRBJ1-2	ASSPPGRYGYT
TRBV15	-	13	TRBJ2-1	ATSREAESYNEQF
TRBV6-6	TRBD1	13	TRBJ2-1	ASSQQGTPYNEQF
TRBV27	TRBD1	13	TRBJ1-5	ASSPPGQGNQPQH
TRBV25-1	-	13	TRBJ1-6	ASSEEHSWNSPLH
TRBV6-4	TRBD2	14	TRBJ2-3	ASSEEAGGPTDTQY
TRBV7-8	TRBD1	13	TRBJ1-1	ASSLVPQGRTEAF
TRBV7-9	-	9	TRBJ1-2	ATRVSGGYT
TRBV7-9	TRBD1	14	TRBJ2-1	ASSLQGQGSYNEQF
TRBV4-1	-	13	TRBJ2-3	ASSLSGGAGDTQY
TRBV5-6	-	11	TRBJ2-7	ASSLAESYEQY
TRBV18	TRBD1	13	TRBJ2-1	ASSPEGAPYNEQF
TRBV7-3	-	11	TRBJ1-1	ASSIGANTEAF
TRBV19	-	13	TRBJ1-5	ASNWAGRGNQPQH
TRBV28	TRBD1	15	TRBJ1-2	ASSLSTRAGQKYGYT
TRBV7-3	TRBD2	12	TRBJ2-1	ASSFGGEGNEQF
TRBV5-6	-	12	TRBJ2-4	ASSRTVGWDIQY
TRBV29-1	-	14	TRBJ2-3	SVEWPGPQGPDTQY
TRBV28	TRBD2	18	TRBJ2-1	ASSLFLAGTSEDSYNEQF
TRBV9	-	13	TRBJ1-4	ASSPSSGYGKKLF
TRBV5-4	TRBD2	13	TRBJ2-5	ASRASGGASETQY
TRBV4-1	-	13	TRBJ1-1	ASSQGHAARTEAF
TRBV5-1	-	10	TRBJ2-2	ASSLNTGELF
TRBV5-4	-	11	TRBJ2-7	ASSLVEAYEQY
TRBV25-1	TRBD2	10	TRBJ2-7	ASGWEGREQY
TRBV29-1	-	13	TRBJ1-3	SAVGGPLSGNTIY
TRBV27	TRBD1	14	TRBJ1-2	ASSPSIGQVNYGYT
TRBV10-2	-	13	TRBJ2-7	ASSESKAGPHEQY
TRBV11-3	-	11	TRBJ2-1	ASSQGPNNEQF
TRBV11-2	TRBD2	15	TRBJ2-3	ASSLVGSGFSTDTQY
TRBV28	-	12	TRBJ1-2	ASTWTLENYGYT
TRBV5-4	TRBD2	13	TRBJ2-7	ASSQLAGGSYEQY
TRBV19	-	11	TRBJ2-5	ASSKGGEETQY
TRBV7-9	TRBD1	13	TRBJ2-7	ASSDPSQGNYEQY
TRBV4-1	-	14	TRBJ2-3	ASSQEGGGLTDTQY
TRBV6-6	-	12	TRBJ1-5	ASSEHRGNQPQH
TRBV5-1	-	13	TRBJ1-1	ASSLGALGNTEAF
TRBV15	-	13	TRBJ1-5	ATSRERGRLVPQH
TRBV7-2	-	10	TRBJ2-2	ASSFQSGELF